Listed below are T cell receptor beta chains from one sample, sequenced in a study of T-cell memory formation after mild COVID-19. One entry per CDR3 protein, called by TCRdb with MiXCR from the 5' RACE reads. The table includes tens of thousands of distinct CDR3 sequences, more than 9% detected once. Sequences were obtained from PBMCs or a T cell subset sorted from them (not recorded which). The receptor set was obtained from a man aged 18 to 30 who had mild COVID-19 (a few samples of this study predate the infection). Cell type and time point are not known. Each CDR3 is given with its conserved first and last residue. D genes are given only for firm matches. For some rows the clone size is stated as once, few or many, or as a class when expanded; others skip it.

clone_size,d_call,j_call,v_call,cdr3_aa,cdr3_nt
NA,TRBD1,TRBJ2-7,TRBV5-4,CASSLTGGEQYF,TGTGCCAGCAGCTTGACAGGGGGCGAGCAGTACTTC
NA,TRBD1,TRBJ1-1,TRBV7-2,CASSSTGGLTEAFF,TGTGCCAGCAGCTCAACAGGGGGCCTCACTGAAGCTTTCTTT
many,NA,TRBJ2-1,TRBV4-1,CASSQPLRTGQNEQFF,TGCGCCAGCAGCCAACCCCTAAGGACGGGTCAAAATGAGCAGTTCTTC
NA,NA,TRBJ2-1,TRBV10-3,CAISERKGRQFF,TGTGCCATCAGTGAGAGAAAAGGGCGGCAGTTCTTC
many,NA,TRBJ2-2,TRBV5-1,CASSLREQDGELFF,TGCGCCAGCAGCTTGAGGGAACAGGACGGGGAGCTGTTTTTT
NA,NA,TRBJ1-2,TRBV4-1,CASSQGRGTAVYGYTF,TGCGCCAGCAGCCAGGGCCGGGGGACGGCGGTCTATGGCTACACCTTC
few,NA,TRBJ2-2,TRBV4-3,CASSQEIPSTSTGELFF,TGCGCCAGCAGCCAAGAAATTCCGTCAACAAGCACCGGGGAGCTGTTTTTT
few,NA,TRBJ1-5,TRBV4-3,CASSQEWGLNEPQHF,TGCGCCAGCAGCCAAGAATGGGGGTTGAACGAGCCCCAGCATTTT
NA,NA,TRBJ1-5,TRBV7-2,CASSLAVNDGQPQHF,TGTGCCAGCAGCTTAGCTGTTAATGACGGTCAGCCCCAGCATTTT
many,NA,TRBJ2-2,TRBV24-1,CATSDFSRGDTGELFF,TGTGCCACCAGTGATTTTTCTAGGGGAGACACCGGGGAGCTGTTTTTT
few,NA,TRBJ1-5,TRBV4-1,CASSQEFGANQPQHF,TGCGCCAGCAGCCAAGAGTTTGGAGCTAATCAGCCCCAGCATTTT
few,NA,TRBJ1-1,TRBV5-1,CASSSLTGNTEAFF,TGCGCCAGCAGCTCTCTCACTGGGAACACTGAAGCTTTCTTT
few,NA,TRBJ2-5,TRBV7-9,CASRMGRETQYF,TGTGCCAGCCGCATGGGGCGGGAGACCCAGTACTTC
NA,NA,TRBJ1-4,TRBV24-1,CATSEPPTDEKLFF,TGTGCCACCAGTGAACCACCCACTGATGAAAAACTGTTTTTT
NA,NA,TRBJ1-1,TRBV7-2,CASSQGRSFEAFF,TGTGCCAGCAGTCAGGGACGGAGTTTTGAAGCTTTCTTT
few,NA,TRBJ1-5,TRBV7-8,CASSLRVAEDQPQHF,TGTGCCAGCAGCTTAAGGGTCGCAGAGGATCAGCCCCAGCATTTT
many,NA,TRBJ2-3,TRBV21-1,CASSRRAPGNRTSTDTQYF,TGTGCCAGCAGCAGACGGGCCCCAGGGAACAGGACTAGCACAGATACGCAGTATTTT
NA,NA,TRBJ1-2,TRBV20-1,CSARDSAWNGYTF,TGCAGTGCTAGAGATTCGGCATGGAATGGCTACACCTTC
NA,NA,TRBJ2-5,TRBV27,CACARETQYF,TGTGCCTGTGCCAGAGAGACCCAGTACTTC
many,TRBD1,TRBJ2-3,TRBV7-8,CASSPQGQGADTQYF,TGTGCCAGCAGCCCGCAGGGACAGGGGGCAGATACGCAGTATTTT
medium-sized,NA,TRBJ2-3,TRBV12-3/TRBV12-4,CASSSQGGTQYF,TGTGCCAGCAGTTCCCAGGGGGGAACGCAGTATTTT
NA,TRBD2,TRBJ2-5,TRBV27,CASRRGIRDLFF,TGTGCCAGCAGGCGGGGGATCCGGGACCTCTTCTTC
few,NA,TRBJ1-2,TRBV19,CASKGNGYTF,TGTGCCAGTAAAGGGAATGGCTACACCTTC
many,NA,TRBJ1-2,TRBV29-1,CSGEDGGGYTF,TGCAGCGGTGAAGACGGGGGAGGCTACACCTTC
NA,TRBD1,TRBJ1-4,TRBV2,CASKLDRDEKLFF,TGTGCCAGCAAGCTCGACAGGGATGAAAAACTGTTTTTT
many,TRBD2,TRBJ2-1,TRBV12-3/TRBV12-4,CASSPQRDSYNEQFF,TGTGCCAGCAGTCCACAGCGGGACTCCTACAATGAGCAGTTCTTC
many,NA,TRBJ2-3,TRBV5-1,CASSSNAQDTQYF,TGCGCCAGCAGCTCCAACGCTCAGGATACGCAGTATTTT
NA,NA,TRBJ2-5,TRBV14,CASSQDYVVEEPQYF,TGTGCCAGCAGCCAAGATTATGTGGTTGAAGAGCCCCAGTACTTC
NA,TRBD2,TRBJ2-3,TRBV20-1,CSARERGASTDTQYF,TGCAGTGCTAGGGAGCGGGGGGCCAGCACAGATACGCAGTATTTT
NA,TRBD1,TRBJ1-2,TRBV7-9,CASSRWDSYGYTF,TGTGCCAGCAGTCGCTGGGACAGCTATGGCTACACCTTC
NA,NA,TRBJ1-6,TRBV20-1,CSANPGSNSPLHF,TGCAGTGCGAATCCAGGGAGTAATTCACCCCTCCACTTT
NA,NA,TRBJ1-3,TRBV11-2,CASSLAAYSGNTIYF,TGTGCCAGCAGCTTAGCCGCATACTCTGGAAACACCATATATTTT
few,NA,TRBJ1-3,TRBV3-1,CASSQDPRGSGNTIYF,TGTGCCAGCAGCCAAGATCCCCGGGGCTCTGGAAACACCATATATTTT
many,NA,TRBJ1-2,TRBV7-2,CASSRAGGGYTF,TGTGCCAGCAGCAGGGCCGGCGGTGGCTACACCTTC
few,NA,TRBJ2-2,TRBV7-6,CASSPGSGTNTGELFF,TGTGCCAGCAGCCCAGGGTCGGGGACGAACACCGGGGAGCTGTTTTTT
few,NA,TRBJ2-2,TRBV5-1,CASSLDGQLNTGELFF,TGCGCCAGCAGCTTGGATGGACAGTTGAACACCGGGGAGCTGTTTTTT